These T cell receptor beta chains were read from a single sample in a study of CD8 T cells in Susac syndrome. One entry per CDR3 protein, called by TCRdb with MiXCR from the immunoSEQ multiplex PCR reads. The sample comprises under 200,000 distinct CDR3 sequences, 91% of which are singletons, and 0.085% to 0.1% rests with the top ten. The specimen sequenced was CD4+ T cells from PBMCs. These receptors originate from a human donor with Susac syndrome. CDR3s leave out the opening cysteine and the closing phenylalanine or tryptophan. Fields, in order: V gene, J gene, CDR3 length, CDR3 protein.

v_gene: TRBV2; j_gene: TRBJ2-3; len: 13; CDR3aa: ASSLAGGRVDTQY
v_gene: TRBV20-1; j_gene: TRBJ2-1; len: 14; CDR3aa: SARDLDSRSYNEQF
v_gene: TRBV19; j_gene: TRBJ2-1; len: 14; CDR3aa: ASSIPGLRFLDEQF
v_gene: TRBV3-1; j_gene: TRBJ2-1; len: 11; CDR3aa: ASSQDGGSEQF
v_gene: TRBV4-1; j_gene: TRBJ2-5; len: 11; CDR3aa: ASSQEGRGTQY
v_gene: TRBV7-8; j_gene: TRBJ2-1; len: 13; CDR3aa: ASRKGPGGHNEQF
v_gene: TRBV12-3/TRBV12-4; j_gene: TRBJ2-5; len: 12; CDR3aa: ASSDYGGQETQY
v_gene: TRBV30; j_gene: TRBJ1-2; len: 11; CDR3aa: AWSIGQFYGYT
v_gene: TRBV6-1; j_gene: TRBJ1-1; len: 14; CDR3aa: ASLKILGDGGTEAF
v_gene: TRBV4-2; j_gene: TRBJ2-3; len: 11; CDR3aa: ASSGQLTDTQY
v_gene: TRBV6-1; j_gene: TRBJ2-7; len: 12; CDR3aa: ASSVRQGGNEQY
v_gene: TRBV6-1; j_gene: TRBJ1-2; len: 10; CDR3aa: ASSDSLYGYT
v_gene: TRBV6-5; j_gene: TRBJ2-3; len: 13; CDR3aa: ASSQGLAGAWTQY
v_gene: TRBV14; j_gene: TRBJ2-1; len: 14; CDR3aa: ASSKGVGTASDEQF
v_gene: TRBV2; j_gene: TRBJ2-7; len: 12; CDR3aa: ASSEQGIHYEQY
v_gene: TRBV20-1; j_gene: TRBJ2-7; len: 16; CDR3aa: SAREISSGRASSYEQY
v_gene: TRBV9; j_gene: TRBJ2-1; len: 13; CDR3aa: ASSETGGAYNEQF
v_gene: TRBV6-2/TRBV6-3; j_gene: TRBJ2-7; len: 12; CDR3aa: ASSRPGLSDEQY
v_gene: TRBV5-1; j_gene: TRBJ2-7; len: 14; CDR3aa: ASSSLAAGMAYEQY
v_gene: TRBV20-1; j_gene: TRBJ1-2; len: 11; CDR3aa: SATTQGQRGYT
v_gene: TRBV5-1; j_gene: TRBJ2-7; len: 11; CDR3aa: ASSFGGRSEQY
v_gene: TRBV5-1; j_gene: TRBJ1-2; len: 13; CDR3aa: ASSLGPTGYYGYT
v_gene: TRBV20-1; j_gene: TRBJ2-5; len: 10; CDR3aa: SARRQGETQY
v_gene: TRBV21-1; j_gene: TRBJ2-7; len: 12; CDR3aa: ASSTGRTSYEQY
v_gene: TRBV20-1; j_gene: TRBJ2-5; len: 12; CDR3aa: SARGRVGQETQY
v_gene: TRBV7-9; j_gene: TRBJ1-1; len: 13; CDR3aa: ASSFLAVPNTEAF
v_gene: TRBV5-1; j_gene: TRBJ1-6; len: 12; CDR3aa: ASTIGGPGSPLH
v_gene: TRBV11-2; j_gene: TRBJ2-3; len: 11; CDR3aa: ASSSGSTDTQY
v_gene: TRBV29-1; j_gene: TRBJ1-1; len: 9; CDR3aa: SAYRASEAF
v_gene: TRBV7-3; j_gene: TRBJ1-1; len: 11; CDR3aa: ASSLGINTEAF